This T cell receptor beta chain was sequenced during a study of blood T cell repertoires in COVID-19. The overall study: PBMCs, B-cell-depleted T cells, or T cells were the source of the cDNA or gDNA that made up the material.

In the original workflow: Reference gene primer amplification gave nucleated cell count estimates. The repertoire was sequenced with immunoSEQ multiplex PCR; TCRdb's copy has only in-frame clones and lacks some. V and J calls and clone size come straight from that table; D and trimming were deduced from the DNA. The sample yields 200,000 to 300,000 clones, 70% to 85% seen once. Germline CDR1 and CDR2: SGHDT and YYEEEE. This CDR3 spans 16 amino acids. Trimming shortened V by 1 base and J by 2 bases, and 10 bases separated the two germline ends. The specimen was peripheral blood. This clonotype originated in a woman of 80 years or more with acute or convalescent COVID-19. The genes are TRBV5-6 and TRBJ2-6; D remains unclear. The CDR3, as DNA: TGTGCCAGCAGCTTGTCAGGCAGCCCTGGGGCCAACGTCCTGACTTTC. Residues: CASSLSGSPGANVLTF. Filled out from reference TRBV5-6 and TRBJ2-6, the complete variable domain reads DAGVTQSPTHLIKTRGQQVTLRCSPKSGHDTVSWYQQALGQGPQFIFQYYEEEERQRGNFPDRFSGHQFPNYSSELNVNALLLGDSALYLCASSLSGSPGANVLTFGAGSRLTVL.